Listed here are 24 T cell receptor beta chains from one sample, sequenced in a study of patients and donors after allogeneic stem cell transplantation. TCRdb passed the RT-PCR reads through MiXCR, listing each CDR3 protein once. The sample consists of a few hundred thousand distinct CDR3 sequences, over 30% of them appearing once. Sequenced: blood, either unsorted or a sorted T cell fraction (not recorded which). The origin of the receptors is a human donor who was either an allogeneic HSCT recipient or a stem cell or donor lymphocyte infusion donor (not recorded which). It is not recorded whose cells these are; they may come from a transplant donor.

The chain links TRBV7-8 to TRBJ2-5; TRBD1 is a possible D gene (6 bases). The CDR3 is 14 residues long. V was trimmed by 4 bases and J by 3 bases, leaving 12 bases between them. Per germline, CDR1 SGHVS and CDR2 FQNEAQ. The CDR3 coding sequence is TGTGCCAGCAGCTCCCGGACAGTCAAAGAGACCCAGTACTTC. Translation gives CASSSRTVKETQYF.

The chain combines TRBV6-6 with TRBJ2-7, with 11 bases lining up with TRBD1. This CDR3 spans 14 amino acids. Germline CDR1 MNHNY, CDR2 SVGAGI (reference sequence). The J segment lost 6 bases and the V segment lost 6 bases, leaving 7 bases of the junction unmatched. CDR3 in DNA: TGTGCCAGCAGCTCCGCCGGGACAGGGGGCGAGCAGTACTTC. Encoded protein: CASSSAGTGGEQYF.

In this sample, this clonotype turned up a few times. The CDR3 region has the DNA TGTGCCACCAGCAGAGAAGGGGACCGGTCTGGAAACACCATATATTTT. Translation: CATSREGDRSGNTIYF. The gene calls are TRBV15 and TRBJ1-3; TRBD1 might be the D (5 bases). This CDR3 comprises 16 residues. Germline values: CDR1 LNHNV, CDR2 YYDKDF (reference sequence). Trimming cost V 0 bases and J 1 base, with 10 bases left between them.

V is TRBV12-3 or TRBV12-4 and J is TRBJ1-2, with a possible D match to TRBD1 (5 bases). Trimming stripped 9 bases from V and 7 bases from J, with 15 bases between. The CDR3 runs to 12 residues. The CDR3 DNA follows: TGTGCCAGTTTCGCGAGGGGCCCTGGCTACACCTTC. Protein sequence: CASFARGPGYTF.

This clonotype has only a few counts. The chain recombines TRBV20-1 with TRBJ2-4; 7 nucleotides align to TRBD2. CDR3 length equals 15 residues. Germline CDR1 and CDR2: DFQATT and SNEGSKA (reference sequence). With 5 bases clipped from V and 0 bases from J, the junction kept 7 bases outside the gene matches. The CDR3 here is CSALGGTLAKNIQYF. The CDR3 DNA is TGCAGTGCTCTGGGGGGGACGCTAGCCAAAAACATTCAGTACTTC.

The chain joins TRBV20-1 to TRBJ1-6; TRBD1 matches at 8 bases. The CDR3 runs to 15 residues. Germline assignment: CDR1 DFQATT and CDR2 SNEGSKA (reference sequence). Trimming at V came to 1 base and at J to 9 bases, leaving 8 bases not matched to a gene. The CDR3 region has the DNA TGCAGTGCTAGAGGCGAGACAGGGGTGGGTTCACCCCTCCACTTT. Amino acid sequence: CSARGETGVGSPLHF.

This clonotype was detected only once. The chain couples TRBV10-3 to TRBJ2-3; D ambiguous. This CDR3 comprises 12 residues. Between the trimmed V and J ends, which lost 6 bases and 3 bases, there was a span of 7 bases. In germline, CDR1 is ENHRY, CDR2 SYGVKD. The CDR3 DNA sequence: TGTGCCATCAGGGATGGGACAGATACGCAGTATTTT. Translating it yields CAIRDGTDTQYF.

This clonotype was seen a few times. The J gene is TRBJ1-1, the V gene TRBV6-2 or TRBV6-3, with a possible D match to TRBD1 (5 bases). Germline CDR1 is MNHEY and CDR2 is SVGEGT. The CDR3 has 13 residues. V dropped 6 bases and J dropped 11 bases, with 19 bases sitting between them. This chain's CDR3 is CASRDTGRGEAFF. The DNA for the CDR3 is TGTGCCAGCAGAGACACCGGCAGAGGGGAGGCTTTCTTT.

This CDR3 is CASSLKAGPSNQPQHF. Here the CDR3 DNA reads TGTGCCAGCAGCTTAAAGGCAGGGCCGAGCAATCAGCCCCAGCATTTT. The V and J genes are TRBV7-8 and TRBJ1-5; tentatively, D is TRBD1 (5 bases). Germline CDR1 is SGHVS and CDR2 is FQNEAQ. Between the trimmed V and J ends, which lost 2 bases and 1 base, there was a span of 12 bases. The CDR3 is 16 residues long.

The gene calls are TRBV4-3 and TRBJ1-1; TRBD1 aligns across 7 bases. The CDR3 consists of 15 residues. Germline-derived CDR1 and CDR2 are LGHNA and YSLEER. Trimming removed 4 bases from V and 7 bases from J; junction bases left unmatched: 12. The CDR3 here is CASSRVLGGPFEAFF. CDR3 nucleotide sequence: TGCGCCAGCAGCCGCGTCCTAGGGGGCCCTTTTGAAGCTTTCTTT.

The V gene is TRBV10-3, the J gene TRBJ2-1; D unresolved. The CDR3 has 15 amino acids. Germline CDR1 is ENHRY and CDR2 is SYGVKD. V gave up 3 bases and J gave up 0 bases, with 9 bases separating them. The CDR3, as DNA: TGTGCCATCAGTGACCCGCCAGCCTCCTACAATGAGCAGTTCTTC. Protein product: CAISDPPASYNEQFF.

This clonotype appeared a few times. The gene calls are TRBV12-3 or TRBV12-4 and TRBJ1-5; 7 bases map to TRBD1. Losses at the gene ends were 4 bases for V and 9 bases for J; bases not matched to a gene: 6. The CDR3 runs to 13 residues. CDR3 loop: CASSYRGGRPQHF. CDR3 sequence (DNA): TGTGCCAGCAGTTACAGGGGAGGGCGGCCCCAGCATTTT.

This clonotype was found a few times. The rearrangement joins TRBV5-1 to TRBJ2-7; D call uncertain. V was pared by 5 bases and J by 0 bases, with 15 bases between. This CDR3 is 15 amino acids long. Germline CDR1 SGHRS, CDR2 YFSETQ. CDR3 nucleotides: TGCGCCAGCAGTAGTTATCCGGGCAGCTCCTACGAGCAGTACTTC. Translation gives CASSSYPGSSYEQYF.

The chain recombines TRBV20-1 with TRBJ1-5; a possible D gene is TRBD1 (6 bases). Per the germline V gene, CDR1 is DFQATT and CDR2 is SNEGSKA (reference sequence). The CDR3 extends over 16 amino acids. V was pared by 6 bases and J by 2 bases, with 20 bases between. The CDR3 here is CSALWGGRARNQPQHF. The CDR3 DNA follows: TGCAGTGCCCTCTGGGGGGGCAGGGCCCGCAATCAGCCCCAGCATTTT.

The CDR3 region is CASSQLSNIQYF. The CDR3 region has the DNA TGTGCCAGCAGCCAATTATCCAACATTCAGTACTTC. V is TRBV16 and J is TRBJ2-4, with unresolved D. CDR3 length: 12 amino acids. Trimming took off 1 base at V and 7 bases at J, with 5 bases between the two ends. CDR1 and CDR2 (germline): KGHSY, FQNENV.

The chain is built from TRBV20-1 and TRBJ1-5; D is possibly TRBD1 (6 bases). CDR3 length equals 14 residues. Germline-derived CDR1 and CDR2 are DFQATT and SNEGSKA (reference sequence). The V end lost 3 bases, the J end lost 6 bases, and 15 bases lay between the germline ends. The DNA of the CDR3 is TGCAGTGCTAGTGTACAGGGTAGTAGTCAGCCCCAGCATTTT. Amino acid sequence: CSASVQGSSQPQHF.

V gene TRBV5-1 combines with J gene TRBJ2-5, with D possibly being TRBD1 (6 bases). The CDR3 covers 15 residues. Germline assignment: CDR1 SGHRS and CDR2 YFSETQ. Trimming stripped 3 bases from V and 3 bases from J, with 15 bases between. CDR3 sequence: CASSYNRALKETQYF. For the CDR3, the DNA is TGCGCCAGCAGCTATAACAGGGCCCTAAAAGAGACCCAGTACTTC.

The chain is built from TRBV30 and TRBJ2-7, with 8 bases lining up with TRBD1. This CDR3 comprises 13 residues. Germline-derived CDR1 and CDR2 are GTSNPN and SVGIG (reference sequence). Trimming took 5 bases from V and 4 from J; bases not matched to a gene: 7. CDR3 loop: CAWGRTGLYEQYF. The CDR3 DNA is TGTGCCTGGGGGCGGACAGGGTTGTACGAGCAGTACTTC.

Only a few counts were recorded for this clonotype. V usage is TRBV7-3 and J usage is TRBJ1-1; D remains unclear. V was trimmed by 3 bases and J by 1 base, leaving 6 bases between them. The CDR3 totals 13 residues. CDR1 and CDR2 (germline): SGHTA, FQGTGA. CDR3 region: CASSFNGNTEAFF. CDR3 bases: TGTGCCAGCAGCTTCAACGGGAACACTGAAGCTTTCTTT.

The rearrangement joins TRBV10-3 to TRBJ1-1; D possibly corresponds to TRBD1 (6 bases). This CDR3 is built from 13 residues. Germline V gene lookup returns CDR1 ENHRY and CDR2 SYGVKD. V dropped 6 bases and J dropped 3 bases, with 11 bases sitting between them. The chain's CDR3 is CAIRGTGYTEAFF. DNA of the CDR3: TGTGCCATCAGAGGAACAGGGTACACTGAAGCTTTCTTT.

This clonotype was seen more than once but under ten times. The chain uses TRBV7-9 and TRBJ2-4; D is tentatively TRBD1 or TRBD2 (5 bases each). The CDR3 is made up of 14 amino acids. V was cut by 3 bases and J by 3 bases, with 9 bases left in between. Germline CDR1 SEHNR, CDR2 FQNEAQ (reference sequence). CDR3 residues: CASSLDGGKNIQYF. As DNA, the CDR3 is TGTGCCAGCAGCTTGGATGGGGGCAAAAACATTCAGTACTTC.

V and J are TRBV7-2 and TRBJ2-3; D ambiguous. V was shortened by 5 bases and J by 6 bases, with 12 bases between the two germline ends. Germline values: CDR1 SGHTA, CDR2 FQGNSA. The CDR3 sequence is 13 residues long. CDR3 amino acids: CASSLLSFDTQYF. The CDR3 bases are TGTGCCAGCAGCCTCCTCAGTTTCGATACGCAGTATTTT.

Only a few counts were recorded for this clonotype. The chain uses TRBV12-3 or TRBV12-4 and TRBJ1-6; D is undetermined. V shed 6 bases and J shed 9 bases, with 15 bases lying between them. The CDR3 runs to 14 residues. This chain's CDR3 is CASSPGGLSSPLHF. CDR3 DNA sequence: TGTGCCAGCAGCCCTGGAGGGCTGAGTTCACCCCTCCACTTT.

The genes are TRBV7-9 and TRBJ2-3; TRBD1 aligns across 7 bases. Per germline, CDR1 SEHNR and CDR2 FQNEAQ (reference sequence). Unmatched junction bases numbered 15, after V lost 5 bases and J lost 7 bases. This CDR3 spans 16 amino acids. The CDR3 loop reads CASSAWDRDDPNTQYF. For the CDR3, the DNA is TGTGCCAGCAGCGCCTGGGACAGAGACGACCCGAATACGCAGTATTTT.